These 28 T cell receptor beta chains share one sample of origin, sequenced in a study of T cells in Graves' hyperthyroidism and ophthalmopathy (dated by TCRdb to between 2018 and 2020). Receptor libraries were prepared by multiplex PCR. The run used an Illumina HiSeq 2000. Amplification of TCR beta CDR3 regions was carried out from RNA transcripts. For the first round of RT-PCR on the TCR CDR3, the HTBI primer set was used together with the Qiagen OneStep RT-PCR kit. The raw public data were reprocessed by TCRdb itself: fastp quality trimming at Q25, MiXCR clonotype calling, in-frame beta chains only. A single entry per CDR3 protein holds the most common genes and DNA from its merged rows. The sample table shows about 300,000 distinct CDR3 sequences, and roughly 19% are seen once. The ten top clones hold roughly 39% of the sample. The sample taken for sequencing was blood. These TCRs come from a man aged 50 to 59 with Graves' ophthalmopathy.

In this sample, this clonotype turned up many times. CDR3 sequence: CASSTGTGFNEQFF. CDR3 DNA: TGTGCCAGCAGCACTGGGACAGGGTTCAATGAGCAGTTCTTC. V gene TRBV9 combines with J gene TRBJ2-1; 9 bases agree with TRBD1. CDR3 length equals 14 residues. CDR1 is SGDLS, CDR2 YYNGEE, per germline. V shed 4 bases, J shed 6 bases, and the junction held 5 bases outside the gene matches.

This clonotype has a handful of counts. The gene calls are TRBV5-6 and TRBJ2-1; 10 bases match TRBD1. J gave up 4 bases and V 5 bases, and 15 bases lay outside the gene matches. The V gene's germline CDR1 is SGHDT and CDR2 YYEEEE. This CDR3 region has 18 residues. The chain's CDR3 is CASRKTGGLSNQYNEQFF. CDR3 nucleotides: TGTGCCAGCAGGAAGACAGGGGGCCTATCGAATCAATACAATGAGCAGTTCTTC.

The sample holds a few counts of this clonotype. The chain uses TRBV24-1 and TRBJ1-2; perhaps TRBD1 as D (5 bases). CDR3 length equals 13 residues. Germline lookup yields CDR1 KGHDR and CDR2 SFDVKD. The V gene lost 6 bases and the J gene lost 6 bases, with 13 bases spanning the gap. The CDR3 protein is CATSRRGRDGYTF. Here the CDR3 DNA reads TGTGCCACCAGTAGAAGGGGCCGAGATGGCTACACCTTC.

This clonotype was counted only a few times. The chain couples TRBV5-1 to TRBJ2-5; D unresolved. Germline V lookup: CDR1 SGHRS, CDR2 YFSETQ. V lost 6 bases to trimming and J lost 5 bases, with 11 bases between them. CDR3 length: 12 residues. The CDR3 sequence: CASTPDRETQYF. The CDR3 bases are TGCGCCAGCACACCGGATCGGGAGACCCAGTACTTC.

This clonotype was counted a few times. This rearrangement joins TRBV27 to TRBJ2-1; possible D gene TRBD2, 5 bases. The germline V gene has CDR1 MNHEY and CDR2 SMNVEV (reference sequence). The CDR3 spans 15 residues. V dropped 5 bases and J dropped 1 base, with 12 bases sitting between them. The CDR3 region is CASSVSGRSYNEQFF. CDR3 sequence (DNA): TGTGCCAGCAGTGTAAGCGGCCGTTCCTACAATGAGCAGTTCTTC.

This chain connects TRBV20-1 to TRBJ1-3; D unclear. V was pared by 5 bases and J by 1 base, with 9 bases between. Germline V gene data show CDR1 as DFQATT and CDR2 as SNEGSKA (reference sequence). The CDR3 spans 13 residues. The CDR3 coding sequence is TGCAGTGCTCGGACCGGGTCTGGAAACACCATATATTTT. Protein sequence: CSARTGSGNTIYF.

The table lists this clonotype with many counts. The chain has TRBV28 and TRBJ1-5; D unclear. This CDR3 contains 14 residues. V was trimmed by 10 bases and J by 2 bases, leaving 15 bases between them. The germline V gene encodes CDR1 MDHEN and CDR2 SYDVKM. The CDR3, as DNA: TGTGCCAACTCGAGGACGGGAGGCAATCAGCCCCAGCATTTT. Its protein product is CANSRTGGNQPQHF.

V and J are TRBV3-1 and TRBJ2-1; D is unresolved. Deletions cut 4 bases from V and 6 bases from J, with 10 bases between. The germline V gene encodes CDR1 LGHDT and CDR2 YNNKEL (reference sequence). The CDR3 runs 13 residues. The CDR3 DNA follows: TGTGCCAGCAGCCGGCAGGTTGCCAATGAGCAGTTCTTC. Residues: CASSRQVANEQFF.

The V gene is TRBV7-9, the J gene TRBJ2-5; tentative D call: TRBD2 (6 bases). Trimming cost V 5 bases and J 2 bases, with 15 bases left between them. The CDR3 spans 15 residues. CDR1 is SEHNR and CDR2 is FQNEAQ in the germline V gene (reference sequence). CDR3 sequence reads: CASSVEGAVQETQYF. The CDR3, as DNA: TGTGCCAGCAGCGTGGAGGGAGCAGTACAAGAGACCCAGTACTTC.

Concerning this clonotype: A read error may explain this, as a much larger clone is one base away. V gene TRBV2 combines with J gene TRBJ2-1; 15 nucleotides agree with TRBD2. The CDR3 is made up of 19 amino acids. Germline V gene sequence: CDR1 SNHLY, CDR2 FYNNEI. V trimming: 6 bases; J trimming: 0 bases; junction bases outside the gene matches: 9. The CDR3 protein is CASSHGLAGGRSSYNEQFF. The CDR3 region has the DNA TGTGCCAGCAGCCATGGACTAGCGGGAGGGCGGAGCTCCTACAATGAGCAGTTCTTC.

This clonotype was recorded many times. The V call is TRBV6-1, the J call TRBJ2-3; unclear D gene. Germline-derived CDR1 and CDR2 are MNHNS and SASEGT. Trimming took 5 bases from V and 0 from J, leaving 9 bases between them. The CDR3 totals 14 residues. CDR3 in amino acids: CASSYPGSTDTQYF. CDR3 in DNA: TGTGCCAGCAGTTATCCCGGGAGCACAGATACGCAGTATTTT.

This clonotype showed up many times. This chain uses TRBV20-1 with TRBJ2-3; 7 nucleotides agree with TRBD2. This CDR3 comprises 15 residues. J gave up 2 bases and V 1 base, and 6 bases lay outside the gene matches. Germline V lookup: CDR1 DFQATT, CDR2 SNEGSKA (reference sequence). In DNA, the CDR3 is TGCAGTGCTAGAGTGCAGGCGGGGGTCACAGATACGCAGTATTTT. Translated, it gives CSARVQAGVTDTQYF.

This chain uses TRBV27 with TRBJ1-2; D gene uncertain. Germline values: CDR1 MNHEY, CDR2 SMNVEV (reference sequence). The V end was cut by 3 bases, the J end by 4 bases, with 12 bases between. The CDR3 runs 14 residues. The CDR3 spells CASSLRGSFYGYTF. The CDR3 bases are TGTGCCAGCAGTTTGCGGGGATCTTTCTATGGCTACACCTTC.

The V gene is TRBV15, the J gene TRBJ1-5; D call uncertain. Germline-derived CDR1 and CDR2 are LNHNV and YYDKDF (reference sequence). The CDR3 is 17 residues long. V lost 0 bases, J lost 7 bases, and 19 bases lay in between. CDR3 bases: TGTGCCACCAGCAGAGATCCTCCGGACCCCTCCCGGCAGCCCCAGCATTTT. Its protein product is CATSRDPPDPSRQPQHF.

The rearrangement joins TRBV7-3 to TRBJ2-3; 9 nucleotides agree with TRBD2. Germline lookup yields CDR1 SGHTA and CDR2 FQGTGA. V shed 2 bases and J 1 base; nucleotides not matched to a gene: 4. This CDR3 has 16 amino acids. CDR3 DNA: TGTGCCAGCAGCTTAGCGGGAGGGCGTGGCACAGATACGCAGTATTTT. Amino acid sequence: CASSLAGGRGTDTQYF.

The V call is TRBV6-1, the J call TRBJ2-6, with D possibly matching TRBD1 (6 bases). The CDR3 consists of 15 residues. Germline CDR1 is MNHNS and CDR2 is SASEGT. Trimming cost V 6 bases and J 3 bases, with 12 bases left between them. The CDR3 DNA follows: TGTGCCAGCAGGACTGAGGGGGTTGGGGCCAACGTCCTGACTTTC. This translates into CASRTEGVGANVLTF.

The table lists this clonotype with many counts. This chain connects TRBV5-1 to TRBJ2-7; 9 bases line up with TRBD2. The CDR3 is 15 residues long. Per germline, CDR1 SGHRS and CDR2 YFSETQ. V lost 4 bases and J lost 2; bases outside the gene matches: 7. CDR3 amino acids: CASSPAGGPAYEQYF. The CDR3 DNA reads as TGCGCCAGCAGCCCAGCGGGGGGTCCGGCCTACGAGCAGTACTTC. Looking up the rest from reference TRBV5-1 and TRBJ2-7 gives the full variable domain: KAGVTQTPRYLIKTRGQQVTLSCSPISGHRSVSWYQQTPGQGLQFLFEYFSETQRNKGNFPGRFSGRQFSNSRSEMNVSTLELGDSALYLCASSPAGGPAYEQYFGPGTRLTVT.

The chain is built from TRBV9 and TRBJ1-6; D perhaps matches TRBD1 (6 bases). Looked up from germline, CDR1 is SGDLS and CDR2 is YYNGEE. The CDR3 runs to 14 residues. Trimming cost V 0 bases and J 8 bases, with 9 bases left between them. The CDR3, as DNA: TGTGCCAGCAGCGTAGGGAACAGGGATTCACCCCTCCACTTT. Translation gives CASSVGNRDSPLHF.

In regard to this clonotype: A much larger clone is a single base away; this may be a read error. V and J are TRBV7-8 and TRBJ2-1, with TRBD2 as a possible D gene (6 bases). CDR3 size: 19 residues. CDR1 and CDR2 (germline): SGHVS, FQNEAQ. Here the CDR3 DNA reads TGTGCCAGCAGCATACCGGGACTGTCATCGACTGTGTCCTACAATGAGCAGTCCTTC. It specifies CASSIPGLSSTVSYNEQSF.

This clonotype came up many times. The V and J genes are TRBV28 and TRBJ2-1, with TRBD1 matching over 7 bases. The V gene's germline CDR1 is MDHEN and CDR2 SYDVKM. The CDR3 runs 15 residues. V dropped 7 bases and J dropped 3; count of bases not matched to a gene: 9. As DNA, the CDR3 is TGTGCCAGCACCCTTTACAGGGGAAACTACAATGAGCAGTTCTTC. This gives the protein CASTLYRGNYNEQFF.

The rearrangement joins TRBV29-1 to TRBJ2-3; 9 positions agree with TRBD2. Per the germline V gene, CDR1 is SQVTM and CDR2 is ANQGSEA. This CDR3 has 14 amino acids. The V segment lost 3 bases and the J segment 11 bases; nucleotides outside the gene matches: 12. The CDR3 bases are TGCAGCGTTGAGAGTAGCGGGAGAGGTCTGGGGCAGTATTTT. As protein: CSVESSGRGLGQYF.

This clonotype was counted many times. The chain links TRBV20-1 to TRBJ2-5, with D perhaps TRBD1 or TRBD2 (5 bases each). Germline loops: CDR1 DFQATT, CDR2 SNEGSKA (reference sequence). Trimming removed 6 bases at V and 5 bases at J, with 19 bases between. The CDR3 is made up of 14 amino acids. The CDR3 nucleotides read TGCAGTGCCGCGGAAGTGGGGGTTTGGGAGACCCAGTACTTC. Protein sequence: CSAAEVGVWETQYF.

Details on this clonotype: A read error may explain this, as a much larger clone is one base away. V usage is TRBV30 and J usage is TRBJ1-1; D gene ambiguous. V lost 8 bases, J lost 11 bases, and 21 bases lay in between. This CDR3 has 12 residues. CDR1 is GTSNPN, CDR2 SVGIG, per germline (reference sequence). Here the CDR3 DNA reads TGTGCCCGCCAATCCGGCTTAAGTATGGCTTTCTTT. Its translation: CARQSGLSMAFF. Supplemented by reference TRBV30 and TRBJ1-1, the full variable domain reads SQTIHQWPATLVQPVGSPLSLECTVEGTSNPNLYWYRQAAGRGLQLLFYSVGIGQISSEVPQNLSASRPQDRQFILSSKKLLLSDSGFYLCARQSGLSMAFFGQGTRLTVV.

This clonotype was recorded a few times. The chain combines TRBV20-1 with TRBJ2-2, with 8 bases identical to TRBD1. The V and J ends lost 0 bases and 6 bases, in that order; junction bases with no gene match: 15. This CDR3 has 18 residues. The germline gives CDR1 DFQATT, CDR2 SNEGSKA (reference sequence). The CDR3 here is CSARDPDRGRVSSGELFF. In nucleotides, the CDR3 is TGCAGTGCTAGAGATCCCGACAGGGGAAGGGTTTCGTCCGGGGAGCTGTTTTTT.

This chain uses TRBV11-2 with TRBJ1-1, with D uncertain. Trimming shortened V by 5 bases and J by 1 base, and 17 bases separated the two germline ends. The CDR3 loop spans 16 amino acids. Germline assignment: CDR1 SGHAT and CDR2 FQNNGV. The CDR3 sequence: CASSGPGGRRNTEAFF. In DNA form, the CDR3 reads TGTGCCAGCAGCGGACCGGGCGGGAGGCGGAACACTGAAGCTTTCTTT.

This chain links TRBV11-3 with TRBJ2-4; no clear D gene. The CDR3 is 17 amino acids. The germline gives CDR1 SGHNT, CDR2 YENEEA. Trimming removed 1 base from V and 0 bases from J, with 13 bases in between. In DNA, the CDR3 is TGTGCCAGCAGCTTAGGTCTTGCGGACCGAGCCAAAAACATTCAGTACTTC. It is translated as CASSLGLADRAKNIQYF.

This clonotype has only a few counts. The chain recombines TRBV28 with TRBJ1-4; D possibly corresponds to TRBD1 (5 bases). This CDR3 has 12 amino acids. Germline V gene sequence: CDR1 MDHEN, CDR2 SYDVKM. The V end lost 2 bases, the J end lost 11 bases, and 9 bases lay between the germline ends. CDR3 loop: CASSLQGQKLFF. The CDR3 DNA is TGTGCCAGCAGTTTACAGGGCCAGAAACTGTTTTTT.

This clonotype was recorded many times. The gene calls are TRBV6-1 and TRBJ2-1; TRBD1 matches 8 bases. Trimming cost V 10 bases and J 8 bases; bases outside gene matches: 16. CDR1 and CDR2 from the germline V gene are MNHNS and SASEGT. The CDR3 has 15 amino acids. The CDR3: CATFQGATIRDEQFF. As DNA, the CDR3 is TGTGCCACCTTCCAGGGGGCGACGATCCGGGATGAGCAGTTCTTC.